The following is a T cell receptor beta chain sequence with its context. Antigen: not known. This CDR3 region has 15 residues. Trimming pared 7 bases from V and 1 base from J, leaving 14 bases between. Looked up from germline, CDR1 is MNHNS and CDR2 is SASEGT. The data originate from a study of memory B cells and T cells in multiple sclerosis. Broader study findings: Compartments had unequal clone-set sizes, affecting shared clonotype counts.

Method: immunoSEQ multiplex PCR; TCRdb's copy keeps in-frame clones and lacks some. The sample yields 46,000 or so clones, almost 85% seen once. CFSE-dim autoproliferating and CFSE-high non-proliferating T cells from unstimulated culture were sequenced separately. Replicate wells were pooled after 7 days of stimulus-free culture of under 5.5x10^7 CFSE-labeled PBMCs. The PBMCs received about 0.5 uM CFSE and serum-free culture with no added stimuli. Sequenced sample: PBMCs from blood kept in culture. V and J are TRBV6-1 and TRBJ2-1; D may be TRBD1 or TRBD2 (6 bases each). This receptor was obtained from a human donor with multiple sclerosis. The chain's CDR3 is CASMGGLSSYNEQFF. CDR3 coding DNA: TGTGCCAGCATGGGGGGCCTAAGTTCCTACAATGAGCAGTTCTTC.